This T cell receptor (beta chain) was profiled in a study of glioma-infiltrating T cells after dendritic cell vaccination. Overall study: Dendritic cell vaccination trial patients had either newly diagnosed or recurrent glioblastoma. Autologous tumor lysate was loaded overnight onto monocyte-derived dendritic cells grown less than 8 days with IL-4 and GM-CSF.

Germline-derived CDR1 and CDR2 are SSHAT and FNYEAQ (reference sequence). This CDR3 is 15 amino acids long. Time point here: after dendritic cell vaccination, including at tumor progression/relapse. Isocitrate dehydrogenase mutation was absent in all glioblastoma patients. Comments on this clone: The junction shows a germline mismatch at one end, possibly a read error.

TCRdb's copy holds only in-frame clones and misses some; the assay was immunoSEQ multiplex PCR. This sample carries roughly 60,000 clones, 86% of them seen once, and the ten largest clones take 9.5% to 13%. The chain uses TRBV7-7 and TRBJ2-7; 10 bases are shared with TRBD1. Specimen: blood, collected after dendritic cell vaccination. This sequence was found in a human donor with glioblastoma. CDR3 DNA: TGTGCTAGCAGCGCGGGACAGGGGAGCTCCTACGAGCAGTACTTC. Residues: CASSAGQGSSYEQYF.